This T cell receptor (beta chain) was profiled in a study of OX40 agonist ivuxolimab in advanced cancers. The overall study: Averaging around 60 years in age, with a range of about 23 to 80, the cohort was approximately 83% male.

Study-wide points: In general, CD8+ T cells held more expanded clones than CD4+ did, on average.

Repertoires were generated with immunoSEQ multiplex PCR, while TCRdb's copy carries only in-frame clones and drops some. The sample lists about 36,000 clones; approximately 81% were seen once. In regard to this clone: Its antigen is undetermined.

Germline V gene data show CDR1 as SGHRS and CDR2 as YFSETQ. Trimming cost V 2 bases and J 0 bases, with 6 bases left between them. This CDR3 is built from 13 residues. This chain links TRBV5-1 with TRBJ2-7; D gene unclear. This specimen consisted of CD4+ or CD8+ T cells sorted from blood, obtained in a trial of the OX40 agonist ivuxolimab. This receptor was taken from an adult with an advanced solid tumor such as melanoma, head and neck, liver or kidney cancer. The DNA of the CDR3 is TGCGCCAGCAGCTTAGTGAGCTCCTACGAGCAGTACTTC. Translated, it gives CASSLVSSYEQYF.